This T cell receptor beta chain is drawn from a study of breast tumors, draining lymph nodes, adjacent tissues (dated by TCRdb to the mid-2010s). Broadly, across the study: The study compared TCR beta repertoires across tumor, adjacent nontumor tissue and axillary lymph nodes from breast cancer patients. The study aimed to assess the relationships and possible T-cell exchange between tumor, surrounding tissue and draining lymph node repertoires in human breast cancer. Here is what the overall study found, with its caveats: Tumor T-cell repertoires showed less diversity than lymph node repertoires and more diversity than nontumor tissue repertoires, and tumor T-cell repertoires showed preferential V and J gene usage. The data were considered consistent with the idea that most tumor T cells come from the lymph node and then expand in tumor tissue. The similarity between tumor and nontumor tissue repertoires was significantly greater in luminal-like breast cancer than in basal-like breast cancer. The conclusion that tumor T cells originate in lymph nodes was framed as consistent with a hypothesis rather than directly demonstrated.

Reading the germline V gene (reference sequence) gives CDR1 LNHDA and CDR2 SQIVND. V is shortened by 6 bases, J by 5 bases, and the region joining them spans 19 bases. The CDR3 numbers 16 residues from cysteine through phenylalanine. Only the CDR3 DNA is retained, 48 bases long and in frame from the first base. This clonotype was seen many times. Its antigen is unknown. No base-level quality is on record; no much larger clone is a single base apart. These reads were obtained on an Illumina HiSeq 2000. Multiplex PCR amplification was used to build the TCR beta chain libraries. High-throughput sequencing was used to analyze the amplified TCR beta chain products. Using fastp at Q25 and MiXCR, TCRdb reprocessed the public reads and kept productive beta chains. Each entry merges the rows of one CDR3 protein and shows their most common DNA and genes. This sample holds approximately 60,000 distinct CDR3 sequences; around 52% were observed only once. The ten largest clones capture roughly 19% of the sample.

Sequenced: breast tumor tissue. This clonotype was obtained from a female donor with breast cancer. Some clones in this sample may be carry-over from other donors' samples. The V gene is TRBV19 and the J gene is TRBJ1-4; D gene: possibly TRBD1, on 5 matching bases. Read as DNA, the sequence is TGTGCCAGTAGCGAAGAAGGGGTCGGGGGGAATGAAAAACTGTTTTTT. This sequence encodes CASSEEGVGGNEKLFF.